Below are 5 T cell receptor beta chains sequenced from a single sample in a study of T cell repertoires in cytomegalovirus infection. TCRdb redid the calling of the reads with MiXCR, one entry per CDR3 protein. The sample consists of 500,000 to 600,000 distinct CDR3 sequences, 16% of them appearing once. The sequenced sample consisted of CD8+ T cells from PBMCs. The receptors originated from a human donor in good health (CMV status not recorded). Some clones in this sample may be carry-over from other donors' samples.

The chain has TRBV12-3 or TRBV12-4 and TRBJ1-5; D remains ambiguous. The V end lost 3 bases, the J end lost 0 bases, and 12 bases lay between the germline ends. There are 16 residues in the CDR3. The CDR3 DNA is TGTGCCAGCAGTTTTAGGGCAGGTTATAGCAATCAGCCCCAGCATTTT. As protein: CASSFRAGYSNQPQHF.

This clonotype occurred a few times. The chain is built from TRBV14 and TRBJ2-7; no clear D. V was shortened by 5 bases and J by 3 bases, with 20 bases between the two germline ends. This CDR3 comprises 16 residues. Germline CDR1 is SGHDN and CDR2 is FVKESK. CDR3 DNA: TGTGCCAGCAGCAAACAAGGGCCCGATAAGCTCTACGAGCAGTACTTC. Protein: CASSKQGPDKLYEQYF.

The CDR3 DNA reads TGCAGCGTTAGACTAGCGAAAGAAACCTACAATGAGCAGTTCTTC. This translates into CSVRLAKETYNEQFF. The chain recombines TRBV29-1 with TRBJ2-1, with 8 positions matching TRBD2. The CDR3 is 15 amino acids. Germline CDR1 and CDR2: SQVTM and ANQGSEA. The junction had 8 bases not matched to a gene; V was cut back by 5 bases and J by 2 bases.

In this sample, this clonotype turned up many times. This chain links TRBV11-2 with TRBJ2-5; TRBD2 is a possible D gene (6 bases). V was clipped by 1 base and J by 5 bases, with 23 bases between them. Germline assignment: CDR1 SGHAT and CDR2 FQNNGV. The CDR3 runs 18 residues. The DNA of the CDR3 is TGTGCCAGCAGCTTAGGATTATCAACCGGACGGGGGACGGAGACCCAGTACTTC. It codes for CASSLGLSTGRGTETQYF.

The gene calls are TRBV4-1 and TRBJ1-2; D remains unclear. Germline loops: CDR1 MGHRA, CDR2 YSYEKL. The ends were cut back, 1 base at V and 6 bases at J, with 6 bases in the middle. The CDR3 loop spans 12 amino acids. CDR3 residues: CASSQGLDGYTF. As DNA, the CDR3 is TGCGCCAGCAGCCAAGGTTTGGATGGCTACACCTTC.